The 20 T cell receptor beta chains reported below all come from one sample, sequenced in a study of cytomegalovirus exposure and HLA in healthy donors. Vbeta (60) and Jbeta (13) primers were used in the PCR. Generated by immunoSEQ multiplex PCR, the TCRdb table keeps only in-frame clones and is missing some. The sample lists under 250,000 clones, roughly 80% seen once, with roughly 1.6% in the top ten. Sequenced material: PBMCs. The receptors come from a man aged 45-65 years in good health and CMV-seronegative.

Details on this clone: The identical CDR3 is also encoded by other nucleotide sequences in the sample. The chain has TRBV10-3 and TRBJ1-1, with D maybe TRBD1 (5 bases). Germline CDR1 reads ENHRY; CDR2 reads SYGVKD. V lost 3 bases to trimming and J lost 0 bases, with 8 bases between them. The CDR3 is 14 residues long. CDR3 DNA sequence: TGTGCCATCAGTGATCAGGGCTTGAACACTGAAGCTTTCTTT. Translating gives CAISDQGLNTEAFF.

The rearrangement joins TRBV9 to TRBJ2-7; 8 positions match TRBD1. The germline gives CDR1 SGDLS, CDR2 YYNGEE. Trimming at V came to 0 bases and at J to 3 bases, leaving 5 bases not matched to a gene. This CDR3 region has 15 residues. This CDR3 is CASSVEGTGFYEQYF. In DNA form, the CDR3 reads TGTGCCAGCAGCGTAGAGGGGACAGGTTTCTACGAGCAGTACTTC.

The chain is built from TRBV14 and TRBJ2-3; 13 nucleotides match TRBD2. Germline V gene sequence: CDR1 SGHDN, CDR2 FVKESK. This CDR3 spans 17 amino acids. After removal of 5 bases from V and 0 bases from J, the junction contained 5 bases not matched to a gene. CDR3 protein: CASSWGLAGRSTDTQYF. The CDR3 DNA reads TGTGCCAGCAGCTGGGGACTAGCGGGGCGAAGCACAGATACGCAGTATTTT.

As regards this clone: The junction departs from germline at one end; a sequencing error may be responsible. The V and J genes are TRBV5-1 and TRBJ2-2; the match to TRBD2 covers 10 bases. Germline V gives CDR1 SGHRS, CDR2 YFSETQ. CDR3 size: 15 residues. In nucleotides, the CDR3 is TGCGCCAGCAGCACTACTAGCGGGAACCCCGGGGAGCTGTTTTTT. Translating gives CASSTTSGNPGELFF.

The rearrangement joins TRBV6-1 to TRBJ1-2, with D perhaps TRBD1 (5 bases). The CDR3 is 14 residues long. The V end was cut by 0 bases, the J end by 2 bases, with 7 bases between. Germline values: CDR1 MNHNS, CDR2 SASEGT. The CDR3 DNA reads as TGTGCCAGCAGTGAAGCGGGGGGGAACTATGGCTACACCTTC. Translation gives CASSEAGGNYGYTF.

This rearrangement joins TRBV29-1 to TRBJ1-2; 8 bases are a match to TRBD1. This CDR3 is 13 amino acids long. With V trimmed by 8 bases and J by 6 bases, 11 bases remained unmatched. CDR1 and CDR2 (germline): SQVTM, ANQGSEA. CDR3 nucleotide sequence: TGCAGCTCTTGGGGTGGACAGGGTGATGGCTACACCTTC. It is translated as CSSWGGQGDGYTF.

The chain combines TRBV2 with TRBJ1-5; D remains unclear. Per germline, CDR1 SNHLY and CDR2 FYNNEI. V lost 5 bases, J lost 4 bases, and 9 bases lay in between. The CDR3 length is 13 residues. The CDR3: CASSRQTNQPQHF. The CDR3 DNA sequence: TGTGCCAGCAGTAGGCAGACTAATCAGCCCCAGCATTTT.

The CDR3 loop is CASRPREYTGELFF. The CDR3 nucleotides are TGTGCCAGCAGGCCGCGGGAGTACACCGGGGAGCTGTTTTTT. The chain combines TRBV2 with TRBJ2-2; TRBD2 matches 7 bases. In germline, CDR1 is SNHLY, CDR2 FYNNEI. The CDR3 totals 14 residues. V shed 6 bases and J 3 bases; nucleotides not matched to a gene: 4. The full variable domain, its missing parts supplied by reference TRBV2 and TRBJ2-2, is EPEVTQTPSHQVTQMGQEVILRCVPISNHLYFYWYRQILGQKVEFLVSFYNNEISEKSEIFDDQFSVERPDGSNFTLKIRSTKLEDSAMYFCASRPREYTGELFFGEGSRLTVL.

CDR3 residues: CASSLAGTDYGYTF. The CDR3 DNA reads TGCGCCAGCAGCTTGGCCGGGACAGACTATGGCTACACCTTC. The genes are TRBV5-1 and TRBJ1-2; 7 nucleotides line up with TRBD1. The CDR3 runs 14 residues. The V and J ends lost 0 bases and 3 bases, in that order; junction bases with no gene match: 2. The germline gives CDR1 SGHRS, CDR2 YFSETQ.

This chain uses TRBV5-1 with TRBJ1-3; D perhaps matches TRBD1 (6 bases). The V end was cut by 4 bases, the J end by 3 bases, with 11 bases between. The CDR3 consists of 14 residues. Looked up from germline, CDR1 is SGHRS and CDR2 is YFSETQ. CDR3 DNA: TGCGCCAGCAGCATAGAGGGGGATGGAAACACCATATATTTT. Its protein is CASSIEGDGNTIYF. The full variable domain, its missing parts supplied by reference TRBV5-1 and TRBJ1-3, is KAGVTQTPRYLIKTRGQQVTLSCSPISGHRSVSWYQQTPGQGLQFLFEYFSETQRNKGNFPGRFSGRQFSNSRSEMNVSTLELGDSALYLCASSIEGDGNTIYFGEGSWLTVV.

The chain links TRBV19 to TRBJ2-7, with D maybe TRBD1 (5 bases). V shed 1 base and J shed 5 bases, with 15 bases lying between them. The CDR3 loop spans 15 amino acids. Germline-derived CDR1 and CDR2 are LNHDA and SQIVND (reference sequence). CDR3 DNA sequence: TGTGCCAGTAGTATAGGATCAGGGTTGGGGAACGAGCAGTACTTC. Translation gives CASSIGSGLGNEQYF.

The chain links TRBV27 to TRBJ1-4; TRBD1 aligns across 7 bases. The CDR3 runs 15 residues. V was pared by 0 bases and J by 8 bases, with 6 bases of the junction left unmatched. Germline V gene data show CDR1 as MNHEY and CDR2 as SMNVEV (reference sequence). In DNA form, the CDR3 reads TGTGCCAGCAGTTTATCAAACAGGGGCAGAGAAAAACTGTTTTTT. As protein: CASSLSNRGREKLFF.

This clone was recorded only once. V is TRBV25-1 and J is TRBJ2-5, with a tentative D call TRBD1 (6 bases). CDR3 size: 14 residues. Trimming removed 5 bases at V and 4 bases at J, with 14 bases between. Germline-derived CDR1 and CDR2 are MGHDK and SYGVNS. The CDR3, as DNA: TGTGCCAGCAGTTCCCTACAGGGAACAGAGACCCAGTACTTC. It is translated as CASSSLQGTETQYF.

This chain links TRBV6-6 with TRBJ2-7, with a weak D call TRBD2 (5 bases). The length of the CDR3 is 11 residues. The V gene lost 5 bases and the J gene lost 5 bases, with 7 bases spanning the gap. Germline CDR1 MNHNY, CDR2 SVGAGI (reference sequence). This chain's CDR3 is CASSRGNEQYF. For the CDR3, the DNA is TGTGCCAGCAGTCGAGGGAACGAGCAGTACTTC.

The chain has TRBV19 and TRBJ1-2; D perhaps matches TRBD1 (5 bases). This CDR3 is built from 14 residues. Germline values: CDR1 LNHDA, CDR2 SQIVND (reference sequence). V lost 6 bases, J lost 2 bases, and 13 bases lay in between. The CDR3 protein is CASSFSTANYGYTF. DNA for the CDR3: TGTGCCAGTAGCTTCTCGACAGCCAACTATGGCTACACCTTC.

In this sample, this clone turned up once. This chain uses TRBV5-1 with TRBJ2-5, with 8 bases lining up with TRBD1. Trimming took 3 bases from V and 5 from J; bases not matched to a gene: 6. The CDR3 length is 14 residues. Germline V gene data show CDR1 as SGHRS and CDR2 as YFSETQ. CDR3 residues: CASSSQGVVETQYF. Written as DNA, the CDR3 is TGCGCCAGCAGCTCACAGGGGGTAGTGGAGACCCAGTACTTC. Drawing the rest from reference TRBV5-1 and TRBJ2-5, the complete variable domain is KAGVTQTPRYLIKTRGQQVTLSCSPISGHRSVSWYQQTPGQGLQFLFEYFSETQRNKGNFPGRFSGRQFSNSRSEMNVSTLELGDSALYLCASSSQGVVETQYFGPGTRLLVL.

This clone showed up just once. This sample includes further DNA sequences coding for the same CDR3. The chain is built from TRBV7-3 and TRBJ1-1, with D unresolved. Deletions cut 2 bases from V and 1 base from J, with 5 bases between. CDR1 is SGHTA, CDR2 FQGTGA, per germline. The CDR3 is 13 amino acids. The CDR3: CASSLSGNTEAFF. DNA for the CDR3: TGTGCCAGCAGCTTATCCGGGAACACTGAAGCTTTCTTT.

The rearrangement uses TRBV5-1 and TRBJ2-4, with 7 bases aligning to TRBD1. The CDR3 contains 15 residues. The V segment lost 0 bases and the J segment 9 bases; nucleotides outside the gene matches: 9. CDR1 SGHRS and CDR2 YFSETQ come from the germline V gene. As DNA, the CDR3 is TGCGCCAGCAGCTTGGTGGGACAGACTGACTCCATTCAGTACTTC. Translated: CASSLVGQTDSIQYF.

To note about this clone: This CDR3 is also generated by other DNA sequences in the sample. This chain links TRBV4-1 with TRBJ2-7, with TRBD1 matching over 7 bases. The V segment lost 1 base and the J segment 2 bases; nucleotides outside the gene matches: 2. The CDR3 length is 14 residues. Germline V lookup: CDR1 MGHRA, CDR2 YSYEKL. The CDR3, as DNA: TGCGCCAGCAGCCAAGGCCAGGGGGCCTACGAGCAGTACTTC. It yields the protein CASSQGQGAYEQYF.

The V call is TRBV7-6, the J call TRBJ2-1; 8 bases fit TRBD2. CDR1 and CDR2 from the germline V gene are SGHVS and FNYEAQ. Germline trimming cut 4 bases from V and 1 base from J; bases unmatched to any gene: 3. The CDR3 runs to 15 residues. In DNA form, the CDR3 reads TGTGCCAGCAGCTCCCGGGAGGGTTCCTACAATGAGCAGTTCTTC. This encodes CASSSREGSYNEQFF. The full variable domain, completed using reference TRBV7-6 and TRBJ2-1, is GAGVSQSPRYKVTKRGQDVALRCDPISGHVSLYWYRQALGQGPEFLTYFNYEAQQDKSGLPNDRFSAERPEGSISTLTIQRTEQRDSAMYRCASSSREGSYNEQFFGPGTRLTVL.